This T cell receptor (beta chain) was found in a study of blood T cell repertoires in COVID-19. Study-level information: COVID-19 samples from acute and convalescent phases originated in the United States, Italy and Spain. In each case, the material was cDNA or gDNA derived from T cells, B-cell-depleted T cells, or PBMCs.

Trimming removed 0 bases at V and 6 bases at J, with 16 bases between. The CDR3 extends over 16 amino acids. Germline CDR1 MNHEY, CDR2 SVGAGI. Using immunoSEQ multiplex PCR, the repertoire was profiled, and TCRdb retains in-frame clones only, with some absent. Altogether about 180,000 clones are present, about 78% being singletons, with the ten largest covering around a sixth. Cohort placement rested on clinical history that participants reported themselves. Two negative PCRs, clearance, or symptom resolution had been documented for recovered Cohort 3 donors. The sequenced sample consisted of PBMCs or T cells enriched from blood (not recorded which). The clonotype was recovered from a woman in her forties or fifties who had recovered from COVID-19. The chain carries TRBV6-5 and TRBJ2-3; a possible D gene is TRBD1 (5 bases). CDR3 region: CASSYSHRLLGDTQYF. CDR3 coding DNA: TGTGCCAGCAGTTACTCCCACAGGCTACTGGGCGATACGCAGTATTTT.